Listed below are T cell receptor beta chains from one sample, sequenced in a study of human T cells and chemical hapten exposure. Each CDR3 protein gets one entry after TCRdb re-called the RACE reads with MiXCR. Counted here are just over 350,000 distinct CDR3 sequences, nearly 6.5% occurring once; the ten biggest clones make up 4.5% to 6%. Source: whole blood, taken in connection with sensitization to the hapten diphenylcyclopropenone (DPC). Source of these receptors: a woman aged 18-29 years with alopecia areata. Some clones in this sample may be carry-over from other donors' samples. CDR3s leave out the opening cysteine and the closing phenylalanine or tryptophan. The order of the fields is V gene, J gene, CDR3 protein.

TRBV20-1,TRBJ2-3,SASWGAADTQY
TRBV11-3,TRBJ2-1,ASSLVPDYSEQF
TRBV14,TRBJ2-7,ASSQMTAIYEQY
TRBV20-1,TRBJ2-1,SQSSGGARNEQF
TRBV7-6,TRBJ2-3,ASSPTTSPDTQY
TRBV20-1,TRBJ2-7,SASPGDSGGTFYEQY
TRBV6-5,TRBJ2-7,ASSYSNQGALTEQY
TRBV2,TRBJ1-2,ASSGQGAHHSNYGYT
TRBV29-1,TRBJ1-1,SVEDRAGNTEAF
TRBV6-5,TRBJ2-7,ASSFTQGTYEQY
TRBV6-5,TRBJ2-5,ASSYLEDEETQY